There are a few counts of the clone carrying this T cell receptor (beta chain). The sample originates from a study of T cell repertoires in cytomegalovirus infection. As for the study in general: Public signatures in TCR beta pointed to CMV infection and matching HLA type.

One entry per CDR3 protein results from TCRdb running MiXCR on the reads. The data contain over 100,000 distinct CDR3 sequences, 16% of them singletons. CDR3 length equals 13 residues. Trimming left V 6 bases short and J 7 bases short, with 15 bases between. Sequenced sample: PBMCs. The origin of this receptor is a human donor in good health (CMV status not recorded). Some clones in this sample may be carry-over from other donors' samples. V and J are TRBV12-3 or TRBV12-4 and TRBJ1-2, with a weak D call TRBD1 (5 bases). The CDR3 loop is CASSRTSGPGYTF. CDR3 in DNA: TGTGCCAGCAGCCGGACGTCGGGGCCTGGCTACACCTTC.